Following are 21 T cell receptor beta chains from one sample sequenced in a study of cytomegalovirus exposure and HLA in healthy donors. Generated by immunoSEQ multiplex PCR, the TCRdb table keeps only in-frame clones and is missing some. The table has under 400,000 clones, 86% seen once; the top ten hold around 0.8%. Sequencing was carried out using PBMCs. The source of these receptors is a woman younger than 30 in good health and CMV-seronegative.

CDR3 sequence reads: CASSLGWPQGTYGYTF. DNA of the CDR3: TGTGCCAGCAGCTTAGGATGGCCTCAGGGAACCTATGGCTACACCTTC. The genes are TRBV11-2 and TRBJ1-2, with D tentatively TRBD1 (5 bases). V shed 1 base and J shed 4 bases, with 16 bases lying between them. Germline V gives CDR1 SGHAT, CDR2 FQNNGV. CDR3 length: 16 amino acids.

The CDR3 sequence is CASSIGAGAEQFF. DNA of the CDR3: TGTGCCAGTAGTATCGGAGCGGGAGCTGAGCAGTTCTTC. The chain has TRBV19 and TRBJ2-1, with 8 positions matching TRBD2. Germline CDR1 is LNHDA and CDR2 is SQIVND (reference sequence). Trimming removed 3 bases from V and 9 bases from J; junction bases left unmatched: 4. The CDR3 covers 13 residues.

The gene calls are TRBV7-6 and TRBJ2-2; 16 bases align to TRBD2. J was trimmed by 6 bases and V by 4 bases; bases with no gene match: 11. Germline lookup yields CDR1 SGHVS and CDR2 FNYEAQ. This CDR3 contains 19 residues. The CDR3 protein is CASSSGLAGGPPIPGELFF. The CDR3, as DNA: TGTGCCAGCAGCTCGGGACTAGCGGGAGGGCCTCCCATCCCCGGGGAGCTGTTTTTT.

J is TRBJ2-1 and V is TRBV27, with 8 bases fitting TRBD1. Germline loops: CDR1 MNHEY, CDR2 SMNVEV (reference sequence). J was trimmed by 4 bases and V by 7 bases; bases with no gene match: 15. CDR3 length: 17 residues. The CDR3 is CASTWTGTIGGYNEQFF. In DNA, the CDR3 is TGTGCCAGCACATGGACAGGGACGATCGGTGGATACAATGAGCAGTTCTTC.

This chain connects TRBV10-2 to TRBJ2-1, with D tentatively TRBD1 (5 bases). V shed 4 bases and J shed 6 bases, with 10 bases lying between them. The CDR3 extends over 13 amino acids. In germline, CDR1 is WSHSY, CDR2 SAAADI. The DNA for the CDR3 is TGCGCCAGCAGTGCGGGTAGGGGCAATGAGCAGTTCTTC. Its translation is CASSAGRGNEQFF.

V and J are TRBV19 and TRBJ2-2; no firm D call. This CDR3 is 14 amino acids long. V shed 5 bases and J shed 8 bases, with 15 bases lying between them. From germline, CDR1 is LNHDA and CDR2 SQIVND (reference sequence). The CDR3, as DNA: TGTGCCAGTAGTGCCCCCCGAGAGCTAGGGGAGCTGTTTTTT. This codes for CASSAPRELGELFF.

The chain recombines TRBV6-5 with TRBJ2-1, with D maybe TRBD2 (6 bases). From germline, CDR1 is MNHEY and CDR2 SVGAGI. The germline V and J ends were trimmed by 3 bases and 1 base, with 13 bases remaining between them. This CDR3 has 16 residues. This CDR3 reads CASSYLAQGSYNEQFF. The CDR3 DNA reads TGTGCCAGCAGTTATCTAGCGCAAGGGTCCTACAATGAGCAGTTCTTC.

The chain combines TRBV2 with TRBJ2-3, with TRBD2 matching 10 bases. V lost 8 bases to trimming and J lost 1 base; unmatched junction nucleotides: 6. CDR1 is SNHLY and CDR2 is FYNNEI in the germline V gene. The CDR3 runs to 15 residues. The CDR3 here is CASGTTSGGTDTQYF. CDR3 coding DNA: TGTGCCAGCGGTACAACTAGCGGGGGCACAGATACGCAGTATTTT.

This clone was detected once. The gene calls are TRBV18 and TRBJ2-5; TRBD1 aligns across 10 bases. The CDR3 runs 15 residues. In germline, CDR1 is KGHSH, CDR2 LQKENI. Trimming cost V 3 bases and J 5 bases; bases outside gene matches: 6. The CDR3 region is CASSPRTGGIETQYF. The CDR3 DNA sequence: TGTGCCAGCTCACCCCGGACAGGGGGAATCGAGACCCAGTACTTC.

A few counts support this clone. DNA for the CDR3: TGTGCCAGCAGCGAATGGGGACAGAGGTCCGCGAATCAGCCCCAGCATTTT. The encoded protein is CASSEWGQRSANQPQHF. V usage is TRBV6-1 and J usage is TRBJ1-5; the match to TRBD1 covers 7 bases. Germline V gene data show CDR1 as MNHNS and CDR2 as SASEGT. The CDR3 is 17 amino acids. The V and J ends lost 6 bases and 4 bases, in that order; junction bases with no gene match: 15.

The chain couples TRBV7-9 to TRBJ2-7; perhaps TRBD2 as D (5 bases). Germline V lookup: CDR1 SEHNR, CDR2 FQNEAQ (reference sequence). The ends were cut back, 6 bases at V and 0 bases at J, with 15 bases in the middle. The CDR3 covers 15 residues. CDR3 loop: CASRLDSTPSYEQYF. The CDR3 nucleotides read TGTGCCAGCAGATTGGACTCCACACCCTCCTACGAGCAGTACTTC.

J is TRBJ2-4 and V is TRBV5-1; possible D gene TRBD2, 6 bases. V was trimmed by 1 base and J by 3 bases, leaving 14 bases between them. CDR1 is SGHRS and CDR2 is YFSETQ in the germline V gene. The CDR3 length is 16 residues. CDR3 bases: TGCGCCAGCAGCTTGCCTAGCGTAGGAGGCAAAAACATTCAGTACTTC. Amino acids: CASSLPSVGGKNIQYF.

This clone was seen just once. This sequence joins TRBV27 and TRBJ2-2, with no clear D. The CDR3 runs to 15 residues. Germline CDR1 and CDR2: MNHEY and SMNVEV (reference sequence). V shed 5 bases and J shed 8 bases, with 18 bases lying between them. CDR3 nucleotides: TGTGCCAGCAGTCCCGTCGGTCCACTTCTTGGGGAGCTGTTTTTT. Translating it yields CASSPVGPLLGELFF.

This clone has just one count. The V and J genes are TRBV2 and TRBJ1-3; D not resolved. Germline CDR1 reads SNHLY; CDR2 reads FYNNEI. The CDR3 totals 15 residues. The ends were cut back, 7 bases at V and 0 bases at J, with 13 bases in the middle. The CDR3 loop is CASNDNTRSGNTIYF. The CDR3 DNA reads as TGTGCCAGCAATGACAACACCCGCTCTGGAAACACCATATATTTT.

This chain uses TRBV10-3 with TRBJ2-5; 8 bases line up with TRBD2. Germline V gene sequence: CDR1 ENHRY, CDR2 SYGVKD. There are 14 residues in the CDR3. Trimming took 8 bases from V and 4 from J; bases not matched to a gene: 9. The CDR3 region is CAISPRLAGETQYF. DNA of the CDR3: TGTGCCATCTCTCCCCGGCTAGCGGGAGAGACCCAGTACTTC.

The chain employs TRBV2 and TRBJ1-3; perhaps TRBD1 as D (6 bases). Germline CDR1 is SNHLY and CDR2 is FYNNEI. With 6 bases removed from V and 2 bases from J, the gap between germline ends came to 11 bases. The CDR3 sequence is 14 residues long. The CDR3 region is CASRDGTTGNTIYF. CDR3 sequence (DNA): TGTGCCAGCAGGGACGGGACAACTGGAAACACCATATATTTT.

The chain couples TRBV7-9 to TRBJ2-7; D ambiguous. Germline V CDR1 and CDR2: SEHNR, FQNEAQ (reference sequence). The CDR3 extends over 13 amino acids. V shed 0 bases and J shed 5 bases, with 8 bases lying between them. The CDR3 spells CASSLASSDEQYF. CDR3 coding DNA: TGTGCCAGCAGCTTAGCCTCCTCGGACGAGCAGTACTTC.

The chain is built from TRBV6-1 and TRBJ2-7; no definite D call. Germline CDR1 reads MNHNS; CDR2 reads SASEGT. This CDR3 contains 14 residues. With 4 bases removed from V and 0 bases from J, the gap between germline ends came to 10 bases. The CDR3 nucleotides read TGTGCCAGCAGTGCCCGCGGAACCTCCTACGAGCAGTACTTC. This sequence encodes CASSARGTSYEQYF.

The chain uses TRBV28 and TRBJ1-6, with 7 nucleotides matching TRBD1. V trimming: 3 bases; J trimming: 7 bases; junction bases outside the gene matches: 3. Per the germline V gene, CDR1 is MDHEN and CDR2 is SYDVKM. The length of the CDR3 is 14 residues. The CDR3 DNA reads as TGTGCCAGCAGTTTGGGACAGCGGAATTCACCCCTCCACTTT. It is translated as CASSLGQRNSPLHF.

The rearrangement uses TRBV5-5 and TRBJ2-5; 9 nucleotides align to TRBD1. Germline V gene data show CDR1 as SGHKS and CDR2 as YYEKEE (reference sequence). V gave up 5 bases and J gave up 3 bases; unmatched junction bases: 8. There are 15 residues in the CDR3. For the CDR3, the DNA is TGTGCCAGCAGTTGGGGACAGGGTGGGAAAGAGACCCAGTACTTC. Translating it yields CASSWGQGGKETQYF.

The genes are TRBV18 and TRBJ1-2; 8 bases agree with TRBD1. The J segment lost 2 bases and the V segment lost 4 bases, leaving 6 bases of the junction unmatched. CDR1 is KGHSH and CDR2 is LQKENI in the germline V gene. The CDR3 has 15 amino acids. CDR3 bases: TGTGCCAGCTCACTCTCGGACAGGGTGAACTATGGCTACACCTTC. Amino acid sequence: CASSLSDRVNYGYTF.